This T cell receptor beta chain was obtained from a study of T-cell reconstitution after alpha-beta-depleted transplantation in children. For TCRbeta, the library was prepared with unique molecular identifiers. TCRdb re-called the PCR reads with MiXCR, one entry per CDR3 protein. The table lists hundreds of thousands of distinct CDR3 sequences, roughly 18% of them singletons. Germline-derived CDR1 and CDR2 are MDHEN and SYDVKM. With 8 bases removed from V and 8 bases from J, the gap between germline ends came to 21 bases. The CDR3 runs 14 residues. The chain has TRBV28 and TRBJ1-1; D gene unclear. This specimen consisted of PBMCs from the stem cell graft donor, obtained from the stem cell graft. This clonotype originated in a human donor who donated a stem cell graft to a child with acute lymphoblastic leukemia. The CDR3 region is CASAPGSKPLEAFF. In DNA form, the CDR3 reads TGTGCCAGCGCCCCGGGCAGTAAGCCCCTGGAAGCTTTCTTT.